This T cell receptor beta chain was obtained from a study of CD8 T cells in Susac syndrome. The T cells that were sequenced for TCR beta were CD8+ and CD4+ cells from blood. Negative isolation was used for CD8+ and CD4+ T cells and FACS enrichment for TEMRA cells. V lost 4 bases to trimming and J lost 4 bases, with 8 bases between them. Germline V CDR1 and CDR2: SQVTM, ANQGSEA. The CDR3 covers 12 residues. An input of roughly 0.45 to 1 ug of RNA was subjected to reverse transcription using random hexamers. Multiplex immunoSEQ PCR targeted 54 Vbeta and 13 Jbeta TCR beta segments. TCRdb recomputed calls from the immunoSEQ multiplex PCR reads with MiXCR, one row per CDR3 protein. The sample holds about 160,000 distinct CDR3 sequences, approximately 94% seen once.

This clonotype originated in a human donor with multiple sclerosis. The rearrangement uses TRBV29-1 and TRBJ1-5, with D uncertain. The sequenced sample was CD4+ T cells from PBMCs. CDR3 DNA sequence: TGCAGCGTTGGTGGACGGAATCAGCCCCAGCATTTT. It encodes CSVGGRNQPQHF.